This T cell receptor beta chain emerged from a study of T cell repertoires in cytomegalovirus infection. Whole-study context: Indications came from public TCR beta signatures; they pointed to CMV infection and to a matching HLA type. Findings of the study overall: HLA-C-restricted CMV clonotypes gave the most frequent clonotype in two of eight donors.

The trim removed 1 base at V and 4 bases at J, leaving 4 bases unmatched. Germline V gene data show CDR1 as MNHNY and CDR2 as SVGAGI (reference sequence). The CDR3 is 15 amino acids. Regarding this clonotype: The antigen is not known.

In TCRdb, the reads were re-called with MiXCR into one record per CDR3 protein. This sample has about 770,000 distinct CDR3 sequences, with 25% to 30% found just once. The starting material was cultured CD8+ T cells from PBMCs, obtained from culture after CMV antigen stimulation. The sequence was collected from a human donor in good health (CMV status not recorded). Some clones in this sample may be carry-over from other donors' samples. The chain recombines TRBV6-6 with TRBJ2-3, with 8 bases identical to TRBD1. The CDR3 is CASSYWTGQSDTQYF. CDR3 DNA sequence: TGTGCCAGCAGTTACTGGACAGGGCAGTCAGATACGCAGTATTTT.